This entry features one TCR beta chain sequence. The data originate from a study of blood T cell repertoires in COVID-19. Overall study: Acute-phase and convalescent COVID-19 samples originated in the United States, Italy and Spain.

The CDR3 length is 13 residues. The V gene lost 0 bases and the J gene lost 9 bases, with 8 bases spanning the gap. The germline CDR1 and CDR2 sequences are MNHNY and SVGAGI (reference sequence). Original processing methods: Using reference gene primer amplification, nucleated cell counts were estimated. Method: immunoSEQ multiplex PCR; TCRdb's copy keeps in-frame clones and lacks some. V, J and clone size derive from that table, while D and trimming were established from the DNA sequence. The repertoire includes 120,000 to 150,000 clones, 82% of them detected once, and roughly 15% sits in the top ten.

The rearrangement joins TRBV6-6 to TRBJ2-2; D unclear. The sequencing input was peripheral blood. This clonotype was sampled from a human donor with acute or convalescent COVID-19. The donor label of this sample is uncertain. CDR3 region: CASSYSRSWELFF. The DNA for the CDR3 is TGTGCCAGCAGTTACTCGAGGTCTTGGGAGCTGTTTTTT.